A single sample gave rise to the 21 T cell receptor delta chains below, sequenced in a study of fetal and pediatric gammadelta thymocytes. TCRdb re-called clones from the reads via CATT. The sample records 550 to 750 delta-chain clones, roughly 19% being singletons. Fetal thymuses were obtained at roughly 14 to 22 weeks estimated gestational age from elective pregnancy terminations. Sequenced material: Vgamma9Vdelta2 gamma-delta T cells from the thymus. Indicated subset: sorted CD3+gammadeltaTCR+Vgamma9+Vdelta2+ thymocytes. The receptors derive from a human fetus.

Only a few counts were recorded for this clone. A much larger clone is a single base away; this may be a read error. The J gene is TRDJ3, the V gene TRDV2; tentative D call: TRDD3 (5 bases). From germline, CDR1 is GEAIGNYY and CDR2 EKD. The length of the CDR3 is 17 residues. CDR3 nucleotides: TGTGCCTGTGACACCGTTGGGAGCTCCTGGGTCACCCGACAGATGTTTTTC. As protein: CACDTVGSSWVTRQMFF.

Turning to this clone: A much larger clone differs from this one at a single base, so this may be a read error. This chain joins TRDV2 and TRDJ2, with 9 bases matching TRDD3. The J gene is absent in TCRdb and was assigned here via DNA matching to germline. The CDR3 is made up of 16 amino acids. Per germline, CDR1 GEAIGNYY and CDR2 EKD. The V segment lost 2 bases and the J segment 7 bases; nucleotides outside the gene matches: 10. In DNA form, the CDR3 reads TGTGCCTGTGACAAAAAAGTACTGGGGGAGATAGCACAACTCTTCTTT. It codes for CACDKKVLGEIAQLFF.

As regards this clone: A single base separates this from a much larger clone, so it may be a read error. The chain has TRDV2 and TRDJ1, with 13 nucleotides matching TRDD3. In germline, CDR1 is GEAIGNYY, CDR2 EKD. CDR3 length: 13 residues. CDR3: CSCDWGIRDKLIF. The CDR3 DNA sequence: TGTTCCTGTGACTGGGGGATACGCGATAAACTCATCTTT.

In this sample, this clone is large. Distinct nucleotide sequences in the sample also encode this CDR3. The genes are TRDV2 and TRDJ3; D remains ambiguous. CDR3 length: 13 residues. Trimming pared 4 bases from V and 2 bases from J, leaving 2 bases between. CDR1 and CDR2 from the germline V gene are GEAIGNYY and EKD. The CDR3 nucleotides read TGTGCCTGTGATACCTGGGACACCCGACAGATGTTTTTC. This codes for CACDTWDTRQMFF.

In its sample, this clone ranks as large. The chain joins TRDV2 to TRDJ1; D is undetermined. Germline CDR1 and CDR2: GEAIGNYY and EKD. V was cut by 0 bases and J by 2 bases, with 0 bases left in between. CDR3 length: 11 amino acids. The CDR3 reads CACDTTDKLIF. The CDR3 coding sequence is TGTGCCTGTGACACCACCGATAAACTCATCTTT.

Turning to this clone: With a far larger clone one base away, a read error is the likely cause. J is TRDJ3 and V is TRDV2, with D possibly TRDD3 on 5 matching bases. Here the J gene came from matching the DNA to germline, since TCRdb omits it. The CDR3 covers 14 residues. Germline V gene lookup returns CDR1 GEAIGNYY and CDR2 EKD. For the CDR3, the DNA is TGTGCCTGTGACACCGCCTGGGACCCCCGACAGATGTTTTTC. It is translated as CACDTAWDPRQMFF.

By share of the sample, this clone is large. The chain joins TRDV2 to TRDJ3, with TRDD3 identical over 11 bases. Germline-derived CDR1 and CDR2 are GEAIGNYY and EKD. Trimming at V came to 3 bases and at J to 0 bases, leaving 0 bases not matched to a gene. The CDR3 is 17 residues long. The CDR3 reads CACDWGIRSWDTRQMFF. CDR3 DNA: TGTGCCTGTGACTGGGGGATACGCTCCTGGGACACCCGACAGATGTTTTTC.

This clone is a singleton in its sample. The chain employs TRDV2 and TRDJ3, with TRDD3 identical over 10 bases. Here the J gene was assigned by germline matching of the DNA, as TCRdb has none. The CDR3 has 19 residues. Germline V gene lookup returns CDR1 GEAIGNYY and CDR2 EKD. V trimming: 3 bases; J trimming: 0 bases; junction bases outside the gene matches: 7. CDR3 in DNA: TGTGCCTGTGACTCGTACTGGGGGATCAGCTCCTGGGACACCCGACAGATGTTTTTC. Protein sequence: CACDSYWGISSWDTRQMFF.

Comments on this clone: This likely reflects a read error, since a far larger clone is one base away. The chain employs TRDV2 and TRDJ1; 11 bases are a match to TRDD3. Here the J gene came from matching the DNA to germline, since TCRdb omits it. Germline V lookup: CDR1 GEAIGNYY, CDR2 EKD. The CDR3 spans 15 residues. Trimming cost V 0 bases and J 3 bases; bases outside gene matches: 2. CDR3 amino acids: CACDTGGGYADKLIF. DNA for the CDR3: TGTGCCTGTGACACCGGTGGGGGATACGCCGATAAACTCATCTTT.

The table lists this clone with a few counts. The rearrangement links TRDV2 to TRDJ3; 8 nucleotides line up with TRDD3. TCRdb records no J gene; here it was assigned by comparing the DNA to germline. This CDR3 comprises 20 residues. The germline V gene encodes CDR1 GEAIGNYY and CDR2 EKD. V dropped 0 bases and J dropped 0; count of bases not matched to a gene: 9. CDR3 bases: TGTGCCTGTGACACCGATCGAGGGATACGCCTCTCCTGGGACACCCGACAGATGTTTTTC. It yields the protein CACDTDRGIRLSWDTRQMFF.

In this sample, this clone is large (0.1 to 1%). The identical CDR3 is also encoded by other nucleotide sequences in the sample. The gene calls are TRDV2 and TRDJ3; 9 positions agree with TRDD3. The V gene's germline CDR1 is GEAIGNYY and CDR2 EKD. The length of the CDR3 is 16 residues. The junction had 0 bases not matched to a gene; V was cut back by 1 base and J by 3 bases. The CDR3 nucleotides read TGTGCCTGTGACACTGGGGGATACTGGGACACCCGACAGATGTTTTTC. Translation gives CACDTGGYWDTRQMFF.

By sample share, this clone is large. This sample includes further DNA sequences coding for the same CDR3. The J gene is TRDJ2, the V gene TRDV2; 8 nucleotides line up with TRDD3. This CDR3 is built from 15 residues. V shed 1 base, J shed 0 bases, and the junction held 0 bases outside the gene matches. Looked up from germline, CDR1 is GEAIGNYY and CDR2 is EKD. CDR3: CACDTGDTLTAQLFF. The DNA for the CDR3 is TGTGCCTGTGACACGGGGGATACTTTGACAGCACAACTCTTCTTT.

This clone was detected only a few times. This likely reflects a read error, since a far larger clone is one base away. This chain links TRDV2 with TRDJ3; 9 bases map to TRDD3. Germline assignment: CDR1 GEAIGNYY and CDR2 EKD. The CDR3 consists of 17 residues. The CDR3 region is CACDYWGSSWDPRQMFF. The CDR3 DNA reads as TGTGCCTGTGACTACTGGGGGAGCTCCTGGGACCCCCGACAGATGTTTTTC.

As regards this clone: A far larger clone is only one base removed, so a read error is likely. The J gene went uncalled, whereas the V gene is TRDV2; the DNA was not compared with TRDD3, the D call given in the table. Germline lookup yields CDR1 GEAIGNYY and CDR2 EKD. CDR3 length: 15 amino acids. DNA for the CDR3: TGTGCCTGTGACTGGGGGAGGACTCAGACAGCACAACTCTTCTTC. Its protein is CACDWGRTQTAQLFF.

By sample share, this clone is large. The rearrangement uses TRDV2 and TRDJ1, with TRDD3 matching over 9 bases. Germline values: CDR1 GEAIGNYY, CDR2 EKD. Losses at the gene ends were 1 base for V and 4 bases for J; bases not matched to a gene: 0. This CDR3 region has 13 residues. The CDR3 DNA follows: TGTGCCTGTGACACTGGGGGATACGATAAACTCATCTTT. Translation: CACDTGGYDKLIF.

This clone is large by share. The genes are TRDV2 and TRDJ2; TRDD3 aligns across 10 bases. V was pared by 0 bases and J by 0 bases, with 0 bases of the junction left unmatched. The CDR3 covers 16 residues. The germline V gene has CDR1 GEAIGNYY and CDR2 EKD. CDR3 residues: CACDTLGDTLTAQLFF. CDR3 DNA: TGTGCCTGTGACACCCTGGGGGATACTTTGACAGCACAACTCTTCTTT.

This clone was detected a few times. A far larger clone is one nucleotide away, so this likely arose from a read error. The rearrangement joins TRDV2 to TRDJ2; TRDD3 matches 8 bases. The CDR3 loop spans 13 amino acids. Germline values: CDR1 GEAIGNYY, CDR2 EKD. The CDR3 DNA reads TGTGCCTGTGACACCGGGGATACAGAACAACTCTTCTTT. Translated, it gives CACDTGDTEQLFF.

The V call is TRDV2, the J call TRDJ3, with TRDD3 matching over 8 bases. Unmatched junction bases numbered 3, after V lost 0 bases and J lost 0 bases. Germline CDR1 and CDR2: GEAIGNYY and EKD. CDR3 length equals 18 residues. The CDR3 DNA follows: TGTGCCTGTGACACCGCTGGGGGACTCTCCTGGGACACCCGACAGATGTTTTTC. Amino acid sequence: CACDTAGGLSWDTRQMFF.

For this clone: This sequence is one base from a far larger clone and is likely a read error. The chain links TRDV1 to TRDJ3; weak D call: TRDD3 (5 bases). The CDR3 is made up of 17 amino acids. CDR1 is TSWWSYY and CDR2 is QGS in the germline V gene. V was cut by 4 bases and J by 0 bases, with 10 bases left in between. The chain's CDR3 is CALGGLGGSWDTRQMFF. The DNA of the CDR3 is TGTGCTCTTGGGGGACTAGGGGGCTCCTGGGACACCCGACAGATGTTTTTC.

A word on this clone: A far larger clone is a single base away, which makes a read error likely. This chain connects TRDV2 to TRDJ3; D may be TRDD3 (6 bases). Matching the DNA to germline supplied the J gene, which TCRdb does not give. CDR1 and CDR2 from the germline V gene are GEAIGNYY and EKD. This CDR3 contains 16 residues. This CDR3 reads CARDTGGSWDTRQMFF. The CDR3 DNA follows: TGTGCCCGTGACACCGGGGGATCCTGGGACACCCGACAGATGTTTTTC.

This clone is large (0.1 to 1%) within its sample. This chain uses TRDV2 with TRDJ3, with D possibly being TRDD3 (5 bases). Between the trimmed V and J ends, which lost 0 bases and 0 bases, there was a span of 5 bases. The CDR3 spans 16 residues. From germline, CDR1 is GEAIGNYY and CDR2 EKD. CDR3 protein: CACDTGDSWDTRQMFF. CDR3 bases: TGTGCCTGTGACACCGGGGACTCCTGGGACACCCGACAGATGTTTTTC.